This T cell receptor (beta chain) was captured by sequencing in a study of cytomegalovirus exposure and HLA in healthy donors. Whole-study findings and limits: Researchers counted around 160 TCR beta chains as cytomegalovirus-associated. The classifier reportedly diagnosed cytomegalovirus status with high specificity and sensitivity.

V lost 4 bases to trimming and J lost 0 bases; unmatched junction nucleotides: 7. Germline values: CDR1 SGDLS, CDR2 YYNGEE. This CDR3 is 16 amino acids long. In regard to this clone: The target antigen is unknown.

The assay was immunoSEQ multiplex PCR, and TCRdb's table has in-frame clones only and misses some. The data show over 150,000 clones, less than 95% seen once. The sample taken for sequencing was PBMCs. This TCR derives from a young woman in good health and CMV-seropositive. The chain links TRBV9 to TRBJ2-1; 7 bases match TRBD2. CDR3 DNA: TGTGCCAGCAGCCTTCGCGGGAGCGGCTCCTACAATGAGCAGTTCTTC. Translation gives CASSLRGSGSYNEQFF. Full variable domain (outside the CDR3, taken from reference TRBV9 and TRBJ2-1): DSGVTQTPKHLITATGQRVTLRCSPRSGDLSVYWYQQSLDQGLQFLIQYYNGEERAKGNILERFSAQQFPDLHSELNLSSLELGDSALYFCASSLRGSGSYNEQFFGPGTRLTVL.